These 5 T cell receptor beta chains originate from one sample sequenced in a study of PD-L1 blockade in urothelial cancer. Here immunoSEQ multiplex PCR was the method, and the copy in TCRdb shows in-frame clones only, minus some. Of tens of thousands of clones listed, over 70% are singletons. The starting material was PBMCs, obtained around atezolizumab (anti-PD-L1) treatment. All receptors come from a man in his 70s with urothelial cancer.

The chain joins TRBV28 to TRBJ2-2; D is perhaps TRBD2 (7 bases). The length of the CDR3 is 17 residues. Germline values: CDR1 MDHEN, CDR2 SYDVKM. Trimming shortened V by 6 bases and J by 2 bases, and 19 bases separated the two germline ends. This CDR3 reads CASRDGGGLGNTGELFF. The CDR3 bases are TGTGCCAGCAGAGATGGGGGGGGGCTCGGTAACACCGGGGAGCTGTTTTTT.

This sequence joins TRBV5-1 and TRBJ1-4; no firm D call. CDR3 length: 13 residues. Germline-derived CDR1 and CDR2 are SGHRS and YFSETQ. Trimming removed 5 bases at V and 7 bases at J, with 12 bases between. CDR3 nucleotides: TGCGCCAGCAGTCGTTTGTCAGGTGAAAAACTGTTTTTT. It codes for CASSRLSGEKLFF.

This clone was picked up a small number of times. The gene calls are TRBV27 and TRBJ2-5, with D perhaps TRBD2 (6 bases). Trimming took 8 bases from V and 3 from J, leaving 13 bases between them. The CDR3 totals 13 residues. CDR1 and CDR2 (germline): MNHEY, SMNVEV (reference sequence). The CDR3 loop is CASSGLGEETQYF. In DNA form, the CDR3 reads TGTGCCAGCTCGGGACTTGGGGAAGAGACCCAGTACTTC.

The CDR3 bases are TGCGCCAGCAGCTTGAGCGGGGGCCGGAACGAGCAGTACTTC. This sequence encodes CASSLSGGRNEQYF. The V and J genes are TRBV5-1 and TRBJ2-7; 8 bases align to TRBD2. Germline loops: CDR1 SGHRS, CDR2 YFSETQ. The length of the CDR3 is 14 residues. J lost 5 bases, V lost 1 base, and 5 bases had no gene match.

The chain recombines TRBV6-5 with TRBJ2-5; 10 nucleotides agree with TRBD1. Germline CDR1 reads MNHEY; CDR2 reads SVGAGI. The ends lost 5 bases at V and 4 bases at J; junction bases unmatched: 4. CDR3 length equals 14 residues. In DNA form, the CDR3 reads TGTGCCAGCAGTGACCGGGACAGGGGAGAGACCCAGTACTTC. This sequence encodes CASSDRDRGETQYF.